The 17 T cell receptor beta chains below come from one sample, sequenced in a study of T cells in localized non-small cell lung cancer. Produced via immunoSEQ multiplex PCR; TCRdb's table is partial and in-frame only. The table has over 3,000 clones, 30% seen once. The specimen comprised lung tumor tissue, sampled before any cancer treatment. The receptors were sampled from a male donor at least 60 years old with stage III lung adenocarcinoma.

The genes are TRBV15 and TRBJ2-1, with D possibly being TRBD2 (5 bases). Germline V gives CDR1 LNHNV, CDR2 YYDKDF (reference sequence). Trimming took 7 bases from V and 3 from J, leaving 16 bases between them. The CDR3 is 15 amino acids. CDR3 protein: CATTEGSGDYNEQFF. The CDR3 coding sequence is TGTGCCACCACCGAGGGCAGCGGAGACTACAATGAGCAGTTCTTC.

The V call is TRBV19, the J call TRBJ2-7; D gene unclear. Per germline, CDR1 LNHDA and CDR2 SQIVND (reference sequence). V lost 5 bases and J 2 bases, leaving 13 bases between the germline ends. The CDR3 is 14 residues long. CDR3 nucleotide sequence: TGTGCCAGTAGTCTAGGGCAGAGCACCTACGAGCAGTACTTC. It yields the protein CASSLGQSTYEQYF.

This clone turned up a few times. The chain recombines TRBV4-1 with TRBJ2-5, with 7 bases identical to TRBD2. CDR1 and CDR2 (germline): MGHRA, YSYEKL. V lost 4 bases, J lost 5 bases, and 7 bases stayed unmatched. CDR3 length: 14 residues. The CDR3: CASSLGLGGETQYF. The CDR3 DNA sequence: TGCGCCAGCAGCCTCGGACTGGGGGGGGAGACCCAGTACTTC.

This clone was seen a handful of times. The V call is TRBV11-3, the J call TRBJ2-5; 11 bases line up with TRBD2. CDR3 length: 15 residues. CDR1 SGHNT and CDR2 YENEEA come from the germline V gene. V was clipped by 5 bases and J by 5 bases; unmatched bases: 7. The CDR3 nucleotides read TGTGCCAGCAGCAATCTAGCGGGGGGCGGGGAGACCCAGTACTTC. The encoded protein is CASSNLAGGGETQYF.

By share, this clone counts as large. The chain has TRBV14 and TRBJ2-3; TRBD2 aligns across 8 bases. The CDR3 has 16 residues. CDR1 and CDR2 from the germline V gene are SGHDN and FVKESK. With V trimmed by 1 base and J by 2 bases, 5 bases remained unmatched. The CDR3 nucleotides are TGTGCCAGCAGCCAAGGGACGGGGGGGCCCACAGATACGCAGTATTTT. Translation: CASSQGTGGPTDTQYF.

This clone was seen a handful of times. This rearrangement joins TRBV6-1 to TRBJ2-3; D uncertain. V dropped 2 bases and J dropped 1 base, with 10 bases sitting between them. The CDR3 contains 15 residues. CDR1 MNHNS and CDR2 SASEGT come from the germline V gene. DNA for the CDR3: TGTGCCAGCAGTGAACAGCAGTCCGGCACAGATACGCAGTATTTT. Its translation: CASSEQQSGTDTQYF.

This clone was counted a few times. The chain is built from TRBV29-1 and TRBJ1-2; the D gene is possibly TRBD1 (5 bases). The V gene lost 0 bases and the J gene lost 4 bases, with 12 bases spanning the gap. Germline CDR1 reads SQVTM; CDR2 reads ANQGSEA. The CDR3 totals 14 residues. The CDR3 here is CSVEDLGESYGYTF. The CDR3, as DNA: TGCAGCGTTGAAGATCTGGGGGAAAGCTATGGCTACACCTTC.

The rearrangement links TRBV7-5 to TRBJ1-1. TRBV7-5 is a known pseudogene. This CDR3 has 15 residues. This CDR3 reads CASSLLGRMNTEAFF. The CDR3 nucleotides are TGTGCCAGCAGCTTGCTTGGGAGGATGAACACTGAAGCTTTCTTT.

This sequence joins TRBV25-1 and TRBJ2-5; possibly TRBD2 for D (7 bases). Trimming removed 3 bases from V and 1 base from J, with 12 bases in between. The CDR3 is 15 residues long. The germline CDR1 and CDR2 sequences are MGHDK and SYGVNS. This CDR3 is CASSDSRGPQETQYF. The CDR3 DNA sequence: TGTGCCAGCAGTGATTCGCGGGGGCCCCAAGAGACCCAGTACTTC.

The chain combines TRBV2 with TRBJ1-1; D is possibly TRBD1 (5 bases). The CDR3 is 15 residues long. Trimming shortened V by 8 bases and J by 1 base, and 17 bases separated the two germline ends. The germline gives CDR1 SNHLY, CDR2 FYNNEI. Written as DNA, the CDR3 is TGTGCCAGCGATGACCCGGGACGGTCGAACACTGAAGCTTTCTTT. Translation gives CASDDPGRSNTEAFF.

This clone was detected a few times. The chain couples TRBV2 to TRBJ1-4; D is possibly TRBD1 (6 bases). Germline V gene sequence: CDR1 SNHLY, CDR2 FYNNEI. This CDR3 has 14 amino acids. V dropped 7 bases and J dropped 7 bases, with 16 bases sitting between them. The CDR3: CASNLGGAGEKLFF. The CDR3 region has the DNA TGTGCCAGCAACTTGGGGGGGGCTGGTGAAAAACTGTTTTTT. The full variable domain, with the rest looked up from reference TRBV2 and TRBJ1-4, is EPEVTQTPSHQVTQMGQEVILRCVPISNHLYFYWYRQILGQKVEFLVSFYNNEISEKSEIFDDQFSVERPDGSNFTLKIRSTKLEDSAMYFCASNLGGAGEKLFFGSGTQLSVL.

Judged by abundance, this clone is medium-sized (0.01 to 0.1%). The rearrangement joins TRBV6-8 to TRBJ2-1; possible D gene TRBD2, 6 bases. The CDR3 sequence is 15 residues long. V lost 6 bases, J lost 4 bases, and 16 bases lay in between. CDR1 and CDR2 (germline): MNHGY, SAAAGT. CDR3 nucleotides: TGTGCCAGCAGCCAGCTTGGGGGGAAATACAATGAGCAGTTCTTC. Translating it yields CASSQLGGKYNEQFF.

This chain's CDR3 is CASSMGNEQYF. The CDR3 region has the DNA TGTGCCAGTAGTATGGGTAACGAGCAGTACTTC. This rearrangement joins TRBV19 to TRBJ2-7; D unresolved. V was trimmed by 3 bases and J by 5 bases, leaving 5 bases between them. The length of the CDR3 is 11 residues. Germline lookup yields CDR1 LNHDA and CDR2 SQIVND (reference sequence).

The CDR3 DNA is TGTGCCTGGAGTGTGGGGTCCGGGGAGCTGTTTTTT. It encodes CAWSVGSGELFF. The chain has TRBV30 and TRBJ2-2; no clear D. In germline, CDR1 is GTSNPN, CDR2 SVGIG (reference sequence). This CDR3 comprises 12 residues. V gave up 0 bases and J gave up 6 bases, with 5 bases separating them.

This clone was counted between two and nine times. V and J are TRBV6-8 and TRBJ1-2; 10 nucleotides agree with TRBD1. V shed 5 bases and J 5 bases; nucleotides not matched to a gene: 11. Germline V gene data show CDR1 as MNHGY and CDR2 as SAAAGT. This CDR3 contains 16 residues. This chain's CDR3 is CASSRTPGQGSYGYTF. The CDR3 DNA is TGTGCCAGCAGTCGAACACCGGGACAGGGGAGTTATGGCTACACCTTC.

This clone is labeled medium-sized. The chain recombines TRBV4-1 with TRBJ2-7; maybe TRBD2 (6 bases). The CDR3 consists of 18 residues. V shed 0 bases and J shed 3 bases, with 21 bases lying between them. Germline assignment: CDR1 MGHRA and CDR2 YSYEKL. CDR3 residues: CASSQEYYGGTALYEQYF. CDR3 DNA: TGCGCCAGCAGCCAAGAGTACTATGGGGGGACTGCACTCTACGAGCAGTACTTC.

The CDR3, as DNA: TGTGCCAGCAGCCGAGAAGGACGAGGAGGGACAGATACGCAGTATTTT. Translation: CASSREGRGGTDTQYF. The chain combines TRBV11-3 with TRBJ2-3; possibly TRBD2 for D (6 bases). CDR1 and CDR2 (germline): SGHNT, YENEEA. The CDR3 runs 16 residues. V shed 5 bases and J shed 3 bases, with 18 bases lying between them.